This T cell receptor (beta chain) was recovered during a study of T cells in Graves' hyperthyroidism and ophthalmopathy. Across the whole study: Pretreatment peripheral blood was obtained at initial diagnosis.

It was RNA transcripts that yielded the amplified TCR beta CDR3 regions. Initially, a first-round RT-PCR of the TCR CDR3 employed the HTBI primer set. TCRdb analysed the multiplex PCR reads with MiXCR anew, one entry per CDR3 protein. In the table there are about 410,000 distinct CDR3 sequences, 14% to 15% of which are singletons. The diagnoses drew upon clinical symptoms, serum thyroxine and TRAb, thyroid ultrasound and orbital computed tomography. From under 12 ml of fresh peripheral blood, PBMCs were isolated. As to this clonotype: A read error is possible here, since a much larger clone lies one base away.

This sequence was found in a man aged 18 to 30 with Graves' ophthalmopathy. The sequenced sample was blood.

CDR3 protein: CASRQTGGRYEQFF. The DNA of the CDR3 is TGTGCCAGCAGGCAGACAGGGGGCCGTTACGAGCAGTTCTTC. This chain connects TRBV27 to TRBJ2-7, with 10 nucleotides matching TRBD1. The end of the DNA aligns better with TRBJ2-1, so the J call may be wrong. CDR1 and CDR2 from the germline V gene are MNHEY and SMNVEV (reference sequence). The CDR3 is made up of 14 amino acids.